These T cell receptor beta chains were read from a single sample in a study of cytomegalovirus exposure and HLA in healthy donors. Produced via immunoSEQ multiplex PCR; TCRdb's table is partial and in-frame only. The sample contains about 160,000 clones, 75% to 85% of which appear only once. Source material: PBMCs. Source of these receptors: a man aged 25 to 40 in good health and CMV-seronegative. CDR3s include the opening cysteine and the closing phenylalanine or tryptophan. The order of the fields is J gene, clone size, D gene, V gene, CDR3 DNA, CDR3 protein. A D gene is named only where the DNA matches it firmly. Some rows mark clone size as missing; the rest say once, few, many or name a class of expanded clone.

>TRBJ2-1|NA|TRBD2|TRBV13
TGTGCCAGTTTTAGCGGGATTAAAGGAGATGAGCAGTTCTTC
CASFSGIKGDEQFF
>TRBJ2-7|NA|NA|TRBV9
TGTGCCAGCAGCACTCGACAGGAGTCCTACGAGCAGTACTTC
CASSTRQESYEQYF
>TRBJ2-5|NA|TRBD1|TRBV9
TGTGCCAGCAGCAACAACCGAGGGGAATCCGGGACAGGGGAGTGGGAGCAGTACTTC
CASSNNRGESGTGEWEQYF
>TRBJ1-1|NA|NA|TRBV29-1
TGCAGCGTTGAGGGGACGGGGGGCTACACTGAAGCTTTCTTT
CSVEGTGGYTEAFF
>TRBJ1-6|NA|NA|TRBV7-9
TGTTCCAGCAGCTTAGCCCCGAATTCACCCCTCCACTTT
CSSSLAPNSPLHF
>TRBJ1-6|NA|NA|TRBV4-3
TGCGCCAGCAGCCAAGACTGGACAGAGAATTCACCCCTCCACTTT
CASSQDWTENSPLHF
>TRBJ2-3|NA|TRBD2|TRBV14
TGTGCCAGCAGCCCGGGTCTTTCCGCGGGACTAGGAGATACGCAGTATTTT
CASSPGLSAGLGDTQYF
>TRBJ1-2|NA|NA|TRBV28
TGTGCCAGCAGTTTGCCGGGACTGAGACTCTATGGCTACACCTTC
CASSLPGLRLYGYTF
>TRBJ1-2|NA|NA|TRBV5-8
TGTGCCAGCAGCTGGAGGGGACTCTATGGCTACACCTTC
CASSWRGLYGYTF
>TRBJ2-1|few|NA|TRBV29-1
TGCAGCGGGGGTTGGGCCACTGAGGGTGAGCAGTTCTTC
CSGGWATEGEQFF
>TRBJ2-3|NA|NA|TRBV28
TGTGCCAGCAGTTTCTCGGGGACAGATACGCAGTATTTT
CASSFSGTDTQYF
>TRBJ1-2|NA|NA|TRBV5-1
TGCGCCAGCAGCTTGGGACCGGGATCTGGCTACACCTTC
CASSLGPGSGYTF
>TRBJ1-3|NA|NA|TRBV19
TGTGCCAGTAGTAAGGGGGTCTCTGGAAACACCATATATTTT
CASSKGVSGNTIYF
>TRBJ2-7|NA|NA|TRBV19
TGTGCCAGTACCGTGACCTTCGGGGTCTACGAGCAGTACTTC
CASTVTFGVYEQYF
>TRBJ2-1|once|TRBD1|TRBV28
TGTGCCAGCAGTACCATCGGGACAGGGAGAGGTTACAATGAGCAGTTCTTC
CASSTIGTGRGYNEQFF
>TRBJ1-1|few|TRBD1|TRBV20-1
TGCAGTGCACTTAGGGGGCACCAAGCTTTCTTT
CSALRGHQAFF
>TRBJ2-7|NA|NA|TRBV27
TGTGCCAGCAGTTTAGCAGGGGCCTACGAGCAGTACTTC
CASSLAGAYEQYF
>TRBJ2-7|NA|NA|TRBV30
TGTGCCTGGAGTAACCCCAGGGTGGTGAGCTACGAGCAGTACTTC
CAWSNPRVVSYEQYF
>TRBJ2-5|NA|NA|TRBV9
TGTGCCAGCAGCGTGATGACAGGAGAGACCCAGTACTTC
CASSVMTGETQYF
>TRBJ2-1|NA|TRBD2|TRBV5-8
TGTGCCAGCAGCCTACTCGGGACTAGCGGGAGGGTAACCTACAATGAGCAGTTCTTC
CASSLLGTSGRVTYNEQFF
>TRBJ2-3|NA|NA|TRBV6-1
TGTGCCACCACAATTGGCATCGCAGATACGCAGTATTTT
CATTIGIADTQYF
>TRBJ2-2|once|TRBD1|TRBV2
TGTGCCAGCAGACCCGGGACAGGGGACACCGGGGAGCTGTTTTTT
CASRPGTGDTGELFF
>TRBJ1-1|NA|NA|TRBV23-1
TGCGCCAGCAGCAGGCCCAACACTGAAGCTTTCTTT
CASSRPNTEAFF
>TRBJ1-4|once|NA|TRBV28
TGTGCCAGCAGACGCACAGGTGAAGTCTATGAAAAACTGTTTTTT
CASRRTGEVYEKLFF
>TRBJ2-7|NA|TRBD2|TRBV19
TGTGCCAGTAGTCCCTTACACGGGGGGTACGAGCAGTACTTC
CASSPLHGGYEQYF
>TRBJ1-5|few|TRBD1|TRBV6-1
TGTGCCAGCAATAGACAGGGGGTCAATCAGCCCCAGCATTTT
CASNRQGVNQPQHF